This is a list of T cell receptor beta chains from one sample in a study of blood T cell repertoires in COVID-19. Sequencing used immunoSEQ multiplex PCR; TCRdb keeps in-frame clones, though not all of them. The sample records about 22,000 clones, roughly 87% being singletons. The sequencing sample was made of peripheral blood. The receptors originated from a man aged 65 to 85 with acute or convalescent COVID-19. Both conserved end residues are part of each CDR3. D genes are given only for firm matches. The size field is filled for only some rows; it gives once, few, many or a size class.

>-|TRBJ2-7|-|TRBV19
TGTGCCAGTAGCTCAGGGCTTCCCTACGAGCAGTACTTC
CASSSGLPYEQYF
>TRBD1|TRBJ1-1|-|TRBV10-3
TGTGCCATCAGTGGAGAGGGGGCATGGGGTGAAGCTTTCTTT
CAISGEGAWGEAFF
>TRBD1|TRBJ1-5|-|TRBV27
TGTGCCAGCAGTTCGACAGGGCTCTATCAGCCCCAGCATTTT
CASSSTGLYQPQHF
>-|TRBJ1-5|-|TRBV7-2
TGTGCCAGCAGCTTTCCGGGGGATCAGCCCCAGCATTTT
CASSFPGDQPQHF
>-|TRBJ1-1|-|TRBV27
TGTGCCAGCTCCTCGGCAGACAAATTGGCTTTCTTT
CASSSADKLAFF
>TRBD1|TRBJ1-5|-|TRBV6-2/TRBV6-3
TGTGCCAGCAGCCCGTCTACAACAGGGGTAGGTCAGCCCCAGCATTTT
CASSPSTTGVGQPQHF
>-|TRBJ2-4|-|TRBV25-1
TGTGCCAGCAGTGATGCACTCCTAGCCAAAAACATTCAGTACTTC
CASSDALLAKNIQYF
>-|TRBJ2-1|-|TRBV5-1
TGCGCCAGCAGCTTGCCGAGCAATGAGCAGTTCTTC
CASSLPSNEQFF
>TRBD1|TRBJ1-2|few|TRBV7-2
TGTGCCAGCAGCCCAAAGCGACAGGGAGATGGCTACACCTTC
CASSPKRQGDGYTF
>-|TRBJ2-7|-|TRBV3-1/TRBV3-2
TGTGCCAGCAGCTACGACAGCTACGAGCAGTACTTC
CASSYDSYEQYF
>TRBD1|TRBJ2-7|-|TRBV5-8
TGTGCCAGCAGCGCCCGGACAGGGGGCCGCGAGCAGTACTTC
CASSARTGGREQYF
>-|TRBJ2-7|-|TRBV10-1
TGCGCCAGCAGTGAGTTTGCAAGCCCCTACGAGCAGTACTTC
CASSEFASPYEQYF
>TRBD1|TRBJ1-1|-|TRBV19
TGTGCCAGCGCACCTACAGGGGTGCCGGGCACTGAAGCTTTCTTT
CASAPTGVPGTEAFF
>TRBD1|TRBJ1-3|-|TRBV7-8
TGTGCCAGCAGCACAAACAGGGGGCCTGGAAACACCATATATTTT
CASSTNRGPGNTIYF
>TRBD1|TRBJ1-1|-|TRBV3-1/TRBV3-2
TGTGCCAGCAGCCAAGGGCAGGGGGCAGCAACTGAAGCTTTCTTT
CASSQGQGAATEAFF
>-|TRBJ2-2|-|TRBV2
TGTGCCAGCAGTGTGATAGGGAGCACCGGGGAGCTGTTTTTT
CASSVIGSTGELFF
>-|TRBJ2-7|-|TRBV24-1
TGTGCCACCCGGGGGTCCCCCTACGAGCAGTACTTC
CATRGSPYEQYF
>TRBD1|TRBJ1-6|-|TRBV4-3
TGCGCCAGCAGCCAGGGGGACAGGGGCGGGAATTCACCCCTCCACTTT
CASSQGDRGGNSPLHF
>TRBD1|TRBJ2-7|-|TRBV14
TGTGCCAGCAGCCAAGACCACAGGGGCTTCCCCTCCTACGAGCAGTACTTC
CASSQDHRGFPSYEQYF
>-|TRBJ1-4|-|TRBV4-3
TGCGCCAGCAGCCAGGGGCCCGGGGAAAAACTGTTTTTT
CASSQGPGEKLFF
>TRBD1|TRBJ1-5|-|TRBV18
TGTGCCAGCTCAGCCGGGACAGGAGGCAATCAGCCCCAGCATTTT
CASSAGTGGNQPQHF
>-|TRBJ2-3|-|TRBV2
TGTGCCAGCAGCGCCGGGTATACGCAGTATTTT
CASSAGYTQYF
>-|TRBJ2-1|-|TRBV19
TGTGCCAGTAGTCTCGGGGGAGTGGGTCCGGGACTGTACAATGAGCAGTTCTTC
CASSLGGVGPGLYNEQFF
>-|TRBJ1-2|few|TRBV15
TGTGCCACCAGCAGAGATGTGGGGGGGGATGGCTACACCTTC
CATSRDVGGDGYTF
>-|TRBJ2-7|-|TRBV6-5
TGTGCCAGCCAGCGGTCCTACGAGCAGTACTTC
CASQRSYEQYF
>TRBD1|TRBJ1-6|-|TRBV18
TGTGCCAGCTCACCAGGGACAGGAGACCTTTCCTCACCCCTCCACTTT
CASSPGTGDLSSPLHF
>-|TRBJ1-6|-|TRBV6-5
TGTGCCAGCAGCTCCCAAACAGGGCGTTCACCCCTCCACTTT
CASSSQTGRSPLHF
>-|TRBJ2-7|once|TRBV5-6
TGTGCCAGCAGCTTGTGGCCCTACGAGCAGTACTTC
CASSLWPYEQYF
>TRBD1|TRBJ1-1|once|TRBV18
TGTGCCAGCTCACCACTTCAGGGGGTCACTGAAGCTTTCTTT
CASSPLQGVTEAFF
>-|TRBJ2-4|few|TRBV6-5
TGTGCCAGCAGATTACGGACCAGGGAGGACATTCAGTACTTC
CASRLRTREDIQYF
>TRBD2|TRBJ2-1|-|TRBV2
TGTGCCAGCGGGACTAGCGGGAATGAGCAGTTCTTC
CASGTSGNEQFF
>-|TRBJ2-7|-|TRBV7-2
TGTGCCAGCAGCTTCGGGCAGGGGCCCTACGAGCAGTACTTC
CASSFGQGPYEQYF
>-|TRBJ1-3|once|TRBV7-8
TGTGCCAGCAGCTTAGGTGCGCCCAATGCTGGAAACACCATATATTTT
CASSLGAPNAGNTIYF
>-|TRBJ1-1|few|TRBV2
TGTGCCAGGGGGCTTCAGAACACTGAAGCTTTCTTT
CARGLQNTEAFF
>-|TRBJ1-3|-|TRBV7-8
TGTGCCAGCAGCTTAGCCCCCAGAACCTCTGGAAACACCATATATTTT
CASSLAPRTSGNTIYF
>-|TRBJ1-6|-|TRBV28
TGTGCCAGCAGTGACTACAGTATCTATAATTCACCCCTCCACTTT
CASSDYSIYNSPLHF
>-|TRBJ1-2|few|TRBV18
TGTGCCAGCTCACCAGAGACTAACTATGGCTACACCTTC
CASSPETNYGYTF
>TRBD1|TRBJ1-3|-|TRBV4-3
TGCGCCAGCAGCCAAGGGACAGGGGGACTAGGAAACACCATATATTTT
CASSQGTGGLGNTIYF
>-|TRBJ1-5|-|TRBV6-5
TGTGCCAGCAGTTCCCTCGGGATGAGCAATCAGCCCCAGCATTTT
CASSSLGMSNQPQHF
>-|TRBJ2-3|-|TRBV4-3
TGCGCCAGCAGCCAAGGACAGGTCCCTAGCACAGATACGCAGTATTTT
CASSQGQVPSTDTQYF
>-|TRBJ2-7|-|TRBV6-5
TGTGCCAGCAGTTCCCCCTCGGTCTACGAGCAGTACTTC
CASSSPSVYEQYF
>TRBD2|TRBJ2-1|-|TRBV5-4
TGTGCCAGCAGCTTGGCTAGCGGGGGGTACAATGAGCAGTTCTTC
CASSLASGGYNEQFF
>TRBD1|TRBJ1-6|few|TRBV15
TGTGCCACCAGCAGAGCGGGATGGACAGGGGATAATTCACCCCTCCACTTT
CATSRAGWTGDNSPLHF
>TRBD1|TRBJ1-5|once|TRBV10-2
TGCGCCAGCAGATCGGGCCTGGAACAGGGGTTTGTGGACGGCAATCAGCCCCAGCATTTT
CASRSGLEQGFVDGNQPQHF
>TRBD2|TRBJ2-2|-|TRBV9
TGTGCCAGCAGCGTAGCGGCTAGCGGGGCCCTGGGGGGCACCGGGGAGCTGTTTTTT
CASSVAASGALGGTGELFF
>-|TRBJ2-2|-|TRBV4-1
TGCGCCAGCAGCCAAAGCCGGGAAAACACCGGGGAGCTGTTTTTT
CASSQSRENTGELFF
>-|TRBJ2-7|-|TRBV28
TGTGCCAGCAGTTTATCCGGGAGTGGGAACGAGCAGTACTTC
CASSLSGSGNEQYF
>TRBD2|TRBJ2-1|few|TRBV4-3
TGCGCCAGCAGCCGGGAGGTGCTAGCGGGGCGAGTTGGTGAGCAGTTCTTC
CASSREVLAGRVGEQFF
>-|TRBJ2-7|few|TRBV30
TGTGCCTGGAGTGACAGGGCGATGGGGCAGTACTTC
CAWSDRAMGQYF
>-|TRBJ2-6|-|TRBV6-2/TRBV6-3
TGTGCCAGCAGTTATCCAGGGGCCAACGTCCTGACTTTC
CASSYPGANVLTF
>TRBD2|TRBJ2-7|-|TRBV7-9
TGTGCCAGCAGCCCCCAGGGACTAGCGGGGAGGCACGAGCAGTACTTC
CASSPQGLAGRHEQYF
>-|TRBJ2-7|few|TRBV27
TGTGCCAGCAGTCGAAAAGCAATACAGGGCAGGTTTTACGAGCAGTACTTC
CASSRKAIQGRFYEQYF
>-|TRBJ1-1|-|TRBV3-1/TRBV3-2
TGTGCCAGCAGACCAAGGGGGAACACTGAAGCTTTCTTT
CASRPRGNTEAFF
>-|TRBJ1-5|-|TRBV28
TGTGCCAGCAGTTCCCCTTTGAGGTCTCAGCCCCAGCATTTT
CASSSPLRSQPQHF
>TRBD2|TRBJ2-1|once|TRBV7-3
TGTGCCAGCAGCTCTAGCGGGGGGTCCTACAATGAGCAGTTCTTC
CASSSSGGSYNEQFF
>TRBD1|TRBJ1-4|-|TRBV2
TGTGCCGGGACAGAGGCTAATGAAAAACTGTTTTTT
CAGTEANEKLFF
>TRBD1|TRBJ1-3|once|TRBV19
TGTGCCAGCATTGACAGGGGTTTGTCTGGAAACACCATATATTTT
CASIDRGLSGNTIYF
>-|TRBJ1-1|few|TRBV5-1
TGCGCCAGCAGCTTGGTTCTCGGTTCCACTGAAGCTTTCTTT
CASSLVLGSTEAFF
>-|TRBJ2-7|once|TRBV9
TGTGCCAGCAGCCCAGGGTTTTCCTTCGAGCAGTACTTC
CASSPGFSFEQYF